This is a list of T cell receptor beta chains from one sample in a study of blood T cell repertoires in COVID-19. Produced via immunoSEQ multiplex PCR; TCRdb's table is partial and in-frame only. The sample consists of over 150,000 clones, about 79% of them appearing once. Sequences were obtained from peripheral blood. The receptors stem from a human donor in a cohort sampled during active COVID-19. The CDR3 runs from the conserved cysteine through the conserved F or W. The order of the fields is V gene, CDR3 protein.

TRBV7-9,CASNLKDSHGIGETQYF
TRBV5-4,CASSFKGPNTGELFF
TRBV6-2/TRBV6-3,CASSPRLAGNSEQYF
TRBV4-2,CASSQDWDRPNQPQHF
TRBV5-1,CASSPGRASNEQYF
TRBV19,CASREREGYTKNIQYF
TRBV27,CATRGGGETQYF
TRBV19,CASSPRQGITDTQYF
TRBV27,CASGGLAGGEGGELFF
TRBV28,CASSFWGKRDRRVTGELFF
TRBV5-6,CAVTTSGRYNEQFF
TRBV28,CASSLGQGSLASPLHF
TRBV7-6,CASSLFGGSGSYNEQFF
TRBV28,CASSVTDEMYTGELFF
TRBV12-3/TRBV12-4,CASNWRDSGELFF
TRBV30,CAWSLPGQGGSPLHF
TRBV7-2,CASSLVLAGREQYF
TRBV27,CASSLDWGGQPQHF
TRBV19,CASSQAATNEKLFF
TRBV5-4,CASSTAAGHYFYNEQFF
TRBV3-1/TRBV3-2,CASSQGLGGSYYSGANVLTF
TRBV7-8,CASSLAAGFNEQFF
TRBV25-1,CASSERSGSGSGYTF
TRBV19,CASSIAGGRQFF
TRBV5-1,CASSDRQGPYNEQFF
TRBV2,CASRPAGVYEQYF
TRBV2,CASNRDRSYNEQFF
TRBV29-1,CSVGTSGRTHSYNEQFF
TRBV11-2,CASSSVETQYF
TRBV7-9,CASSLNLQGPEKLFF
TRBV5-1,CASSKGQADGYTF
TRBV13,CAGTGKPYEQYF
TRBV5-1,CASSLLAGGNTGELFF
TRBV19,CASSKGGRISNQPQHF
TRBV19,CASSTSGYNEQFF
TRBV12-5,CASGLVGGYQNEKLFF
TRBV18,CASSPFGQGGNEQFF
TRBV6-4,CASSDGTSGTDTQYF
TRBV13,CASSFGVNEQFF
TRBV28,CASSLGGGSYNSPLHF
TRBV18,CASSPGTESPLHF
TRBV5-4,CASRHQGTDTQYF
TRBV5-1,CASSLAPQGRAGELFF
TRBV7-9,CASSTNRVAYGYTF
TRBV3-1/TRBV3-2,CASSQETGGAASGRAHEQYF
TRBV30,CAWRTQGASYGYTF
TRBV10-1,CASSESGLAKNIQYF
TRBV2,CASSAKGSVLMNTEAFF
TRBV7-2,CASSLSGQHTEAFF
TRBV27,CASSPRDRVGGEQYF
TRBV18,CASSPRGQGTGYTF
TRBV20-1,CSASGVREQYF
TRBV3-1/TRBV3-2,CASSQDGLAPYEQYF